Below, 18 T cell receptor beta chains from the same sample are listed, as sequenced in a study of blood T cell repertoires in COVID-19. Repertoires were generated with immunoSEQ multiplex PCR, while TCRdb's copy carries only in-frame clones and drops some. The sample has 300,000 to 400,000 clones, about 89% seen once. Sequenced input: PBMCs or T cells enriched from blood (not recorded which). Receptor source: a man between 60 and 75 years old who had recovered from COVID-19.

The chain combines TRBV4-1 with TRBJ2-4; no definite D call. Trimming shortened V by 3 bases and J by 5 bases, and 20 bases separated the two germline ends. Germline V lookup: CDR1 MGHRA, CDR2 YSYEKL. CDR3 length: 17 residues. The chain's CDR3 is CASSQGRRDSIENIQYF. CDR3 DNA sequence: TGCGCCAGCAGCCAGGGCCGGCGTGATAGTATCGAAAACATTCAGTACTTC.

The count of this clone is one. This rearrangement joins TRBV6-5 to TRBJ1-1, with a tentative D call TRBD1 (6 bases). Germline CDR1 MNHEY, CDR2 SVGAGI. This CDR3 spans 15 amino acids. Trimming removed 6 bases at V and 4 bases at J, with 18 bases between. CDR3 in amino acids: CASRFPGAMGTEAFF. The CDR3 DNA reads TGTGCCAGCAGATTCCCAGGGGCTATGGGCACTGAAGCTTTCTTT.

The V gene is TRBV9, the J gene TRBJ2-5; 7 bases are shared with TRBD2. The CDR3 extends over 15 amino acids. The trim removed 3 bases at V and 4 bases at J, leaving 9 bases unmatched. Germline lookup yields CDR1 SGDLS and CDR2 YYNGEE. The CDR3 DNA follows: TGTGCCAGCAGCGCCAGACGGGGGGAGACAGAGACCCAGTACTTC. Amino acid sequence: CASSARRGETETQYF. Variable domain in full (rest from reference TRBV9 and TRBJ2-5): DSGVTQTPKHLITATGQRVTLRCSPRSGDLSVYWYQQSLDQGLQFLIQYYNGEERAKGNILERFSAQQFPDLHSELNLSSLELGDSALYFCASSARRGETETQYFGPGTRLLVL.

This clone was counted a few times. The V gene is TRBV7-3, the J gene TRBJ2-2, with 8 bases identical to TRBD1. Germline assignment: CDR1 SGHTA and CDR2 FQGTGA. V lost 3 bases, J lost 4 bases, and 10 bases stayed unmatched. The CDR3 covers 17 residues. The CDR3 nucleotides are TGTGCCAGCAGCTTTCTTTATACACAGGGGGGCACCGGGGAGCTGTTTTTT. This codes for CASSFLYTQGGTGELFF.

V and J are TRBV19 and TRBJ1-1; the D gene is possibly TRBD1 (6 bases). In germline, CDR1 is LNHDA, CDR2 SQIVND (reference sequence). Trimming left V 5 bases short and J 5 bases short, with 9 bases between. CDR3 length: 12 amino acids. The CDR3, as DNA: TGTGCCAGTAGTGCCAGGGGAACTGAAGCTTTCTTT. Translated, it gives CASSARGTEAFF.

The J gene is TRBJ2-7, the V gene TRBV15; TRBD2 matches at 13 bases. The junction had 3 bases not matched to a gene; V was cut back by 0 bases and J by 4 bases. This CDR3 region has 16 residues. The germline V gene has CDR1 LNHNV and CDR2 YYDKDF (reference sequence). The CDR3 sequence: CATSRDGLAGVYEQYF. The CDR3 DNA sequence: TGTGCCACCAGCAGAGATGGACTAGCGGGAGTTTACGAGCAGTACTTC.

The rearrangement links TRBV9 to TRBJ1-3, with D tentatively TRBD1 (6 bases). With 4 bases removed from V and 4 bases from J, the gap between germline ends came to 15 bases. Looked up from germline, CDR1 is SGDLS and CDR2 is YYNGEE. The CDR3 runs to 15 residues. CDR3 region: CASSPAGGHGNTIYF. CDR3 coding DNA: TGTGCCAGCAGCCCAGCTGGGGGCCACGGAAACACCATATATTTT.

This chain joins TRBV3-1 (or the pseudogene TRBV3-2) and TRBJ2-1, with D perhaps TRBD1 (5 bases). This CDR3 comprises 13 residues. V lost 4 bases and J 4 bases, leaving 8 bases between the germline ends. In germline, CDR1 is LGHDT, CDR2 YNNKEL (reference sequence). CDR3 protein: CASSPRVYNEQFF. As DNA, the CDR3 is TGTGCCAGCAGCCCCAGGGTGTACAATGAGCAGTTCTTC.

The CDR3 loop reads CSASTGIAGTKSSYNEQFF. In DNA, the CDR3 is TGCAGTGCTAGTACTGGGATAGCGGGAACTAAAAGCTCCTACAATGAGCAGTTCTTC. The chain combines TRBV20-1 with TRBJ2-1; 8 bases agree with TRBD2. Germline V CDR1 and CDR2: DFQATT, SNEGSKA (reference sequence). The length of the CDR3 is 19 residues. V lost 3 bases, J lost 0 bases, and 16 bases stayed unmatched.

The chain links TRBV9 to TRBJ1-2; D unclear. Germline V lookup: CDR1 SGDLS, CDR2 YYNGEE. This CDR3 has 16 amino acids. Trimming cost V 2 bases and J 4 bases, with 18 bases left between them. CDR3 protein: CASSVADNPHLYGYTF. The CDR3 nucleotides are TGTGCCAGCAGCGTGGCGGATAATCCCCACCTCTATGGCTACACCTTC.

This clone has a handful of counts. The V gene is TRBV5-4, the J gene TRBJ2-5, with D possibly matching TRBD1 (6 bases). V lost 1 base and J 1 base, leaving 8 bases between the germline ends. Germline CDR1 reads SGHNT; CDR2 reads YYREEE (reference sequence). The CDR3 is made up of 14 amino acids. The CDR3 reads CASSLWGLQETQYF. CDR3 DNA sequence: TGTGCCAGCAGCTTGTGGGGGCTCCAAGAGACCCAGTACTTC.

The rearrangement uses TRBV7-9 and TRBJ2-5; 9 bases fit TRBD2. The ends lost 4 bases at V and 0 bases at J; junction bases unmatched: 6. The CDR3 contains 16 residues. Germline CDR1 is SEHNR and CDR2 is FQNEAQ (reference sequence). The CDR3 region has the DNA TGTGCCAGCAGCTCCTGGGCGGGAGGGCACCAAGAGACCCAGTACTTC. Translation: CASSSWAGGHQETQYF.

For the CDR3, the DNA is TGTGCCACCAGTGACAAGGACAGGGACACCGGGGAGCTGTTTTTT. This encodes CATSDKDRDTGELFF. This rearrangement joins TRBV24-1 to TRBJ2-2, with TRBD1 identical over 8 bases. The junction had 3 bases not matched to a gene; V was cut back by 4 bases and J by 3 bases. Germline V gene sequence: CDR1 KGHDR, CDR2 SFDVKD. The CDR3 is 15 amino acids.

The chain uses TRBV9 and TRBJ2-7, with TRBD1 as a possible D gene (5 bases). The CDR3 has 14 residues. From germline, CDR1 is SGDLS and CDR2 YYNGEE. Trimming took 4 bases from V and 5 from J, leaving 16 bases between them. The DNA for the CDR3 is TGTGCCAGCAGCATCACCTCAGGGTCCGACGAGCAGTACTTC. It translates to CASSITSGSDEQYF.

The chain has TRBV29-1 and TRBJ2-1; 9 nucleotides agree with TRBD1. The CDR3 totals 13 residues. CDR1 is SQVTM, CDR2 ANQGSEA, per germline. V dropped 7 bases and J dropped 2; count of bases not matched to a gene: 3. The CDR3 DNA sequence: TGCAGCGCGGGACAGGGTACCTACAATGAGCAGTTCTTC. Encoded protein: CSAGQGTYNEQFF.

This chain connects TRBV9 to TRBJ2-2, with D maybe TRBD2 (6 bases). The CDR3 consists of 14 residues. In germline, CDR1 is SGDLS, CDR2 YYNGEE. The germline V and J ends were trimmed by 0 bases and 5 bases, with 8 bases remaining between them. The CDR3 here is CASSVAAGTGELFF. DNA for the CDR3: TGTGCCAGCAGCGTAGCGGCGGGAACCGGGGAGCTGTTTTTT.

V and J are TRBV10-3 and TRBJ2-1; 13 bases line up with TRBD2. This CDR3 spans 16 amino acids. With 3 bases clipped from V and 6 bases from J, the junction kept 5 bases outside the gene matches. In germline, CDR1 is ENHRY, CDR2 SYGVKD. The CDR3 loop reads CAISDSRTSGGNEQFF. The CDR3 DNA reads TGTGCCATCAGTGATTCCCGGACTAGCGGGGGCAATGAGCAGTTCTTC.

This sequence joins TRBV18 and TRBJ1-1; the D gene is possibly TRBD1 (5 bases). The V end was cut by 4 bases, the J end by 5 bases, with 17 bases between. The CDR3 length is 15 residues. Germline CDR1 KGHSH, CDR2 LQKENI. CDR3 sequence reads: CASSQLTGAGTEAFF. In nucleotides, the CDR3 is TGTGCCAGCTCACAACTGACTGGGGCGGGGACTGAAGCTTTCTTT.